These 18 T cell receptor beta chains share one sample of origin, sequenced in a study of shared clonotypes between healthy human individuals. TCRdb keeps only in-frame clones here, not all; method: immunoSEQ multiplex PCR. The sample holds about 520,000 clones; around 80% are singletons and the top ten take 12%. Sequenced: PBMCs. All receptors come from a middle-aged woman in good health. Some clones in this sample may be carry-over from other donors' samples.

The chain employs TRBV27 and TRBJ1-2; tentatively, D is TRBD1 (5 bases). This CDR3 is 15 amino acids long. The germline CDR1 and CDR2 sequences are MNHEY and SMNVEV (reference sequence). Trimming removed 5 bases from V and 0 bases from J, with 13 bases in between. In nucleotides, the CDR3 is TGTGCCAGCAGTAGTTTCACAGGAGCTAACTATGGCTACACCTTC. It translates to CASSSFTGANYGYTF.

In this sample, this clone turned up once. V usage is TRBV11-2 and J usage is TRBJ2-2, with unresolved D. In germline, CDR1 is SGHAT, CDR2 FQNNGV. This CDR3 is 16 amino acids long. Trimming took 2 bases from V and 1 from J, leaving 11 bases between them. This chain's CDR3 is CASSLIVPGNTGELFF. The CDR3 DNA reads TGTGCCAGCAGCTTAATCGTCCCAGGGAACACCGGGGAGCTGTTTTTT.

The DNA of the CDR3 is TGTGCCAGCAGTAGGGACCGAGATGAAAAACTGTTTTTT. Translation: CASSRDRDEKLFF. The rearrangement links TRBV14 to TRBJ1-4; D is perhaps TRBD1 (5 bases). CDR3 length equals 13 residues. Deletions cut 6 bases from V and 6 bases from J, with 11 bases between. Per germline, CDR1 SGHDN and CDR2 FVKESK.

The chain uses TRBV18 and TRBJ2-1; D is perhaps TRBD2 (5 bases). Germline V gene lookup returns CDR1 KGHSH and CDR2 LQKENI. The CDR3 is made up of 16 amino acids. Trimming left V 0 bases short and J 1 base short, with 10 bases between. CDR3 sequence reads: CASSPPSGVSYNEQFF. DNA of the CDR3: TGTGCCAGCTCACCACCGTCCGGGGTGTCCTACAATGAGCAGTTCTTC.

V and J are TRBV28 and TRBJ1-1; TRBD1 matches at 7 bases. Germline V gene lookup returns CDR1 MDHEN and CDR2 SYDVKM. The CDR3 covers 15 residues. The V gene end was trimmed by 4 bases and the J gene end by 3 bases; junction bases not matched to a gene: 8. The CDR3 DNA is TGTGCCAGCAGTTCTACCTGGGACAGATACACTGAAGCTTTCTTT. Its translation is CASSSTWDRYTEAFF. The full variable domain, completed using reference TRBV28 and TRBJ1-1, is DVKVTQSSRYLVKRTGEKVFLECVQDMDHENMFWYRQDPGLGLRLIYFSYDVKMKEKGDIPEGYSVSREKKERFSLILESASTNQTSMYLCASSSTWDRYTEAFFGQGTRLTVV.

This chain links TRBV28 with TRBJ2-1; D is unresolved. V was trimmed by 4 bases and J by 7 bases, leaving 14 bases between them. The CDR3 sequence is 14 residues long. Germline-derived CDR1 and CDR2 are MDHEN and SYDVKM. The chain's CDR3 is CASSSWISWNEQFF. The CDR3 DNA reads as TGTGCCAGCAGTTCCTGGATATCGTGGAATGAGCAGTTCTTC.

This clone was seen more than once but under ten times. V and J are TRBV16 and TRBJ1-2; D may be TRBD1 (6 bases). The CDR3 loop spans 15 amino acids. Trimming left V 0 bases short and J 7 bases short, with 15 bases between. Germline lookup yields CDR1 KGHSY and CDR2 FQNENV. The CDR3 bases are TGTGCCAGCAGCCAATCATCAGAAGGCAGGGGTGGCTACACCTTC. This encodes CASSQSSEGRGGYTF.

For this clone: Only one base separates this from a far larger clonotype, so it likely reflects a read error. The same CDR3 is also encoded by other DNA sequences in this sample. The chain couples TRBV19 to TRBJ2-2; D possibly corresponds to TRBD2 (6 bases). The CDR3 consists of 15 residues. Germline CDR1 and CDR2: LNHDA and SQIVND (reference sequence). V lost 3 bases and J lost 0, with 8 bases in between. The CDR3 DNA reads TGTGCCAGTAGTATCCCGGGGGCGAACACCGGGGAGCTGTTTTTT. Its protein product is CASSIPGANTGELFF.

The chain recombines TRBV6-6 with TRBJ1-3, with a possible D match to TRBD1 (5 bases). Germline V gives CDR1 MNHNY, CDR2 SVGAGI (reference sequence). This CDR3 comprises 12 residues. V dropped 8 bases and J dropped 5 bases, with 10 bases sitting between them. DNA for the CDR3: TGTGCCAGCGAGCAGGACAGAAACACCATATATTTT. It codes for CASEQDRNTIYF.

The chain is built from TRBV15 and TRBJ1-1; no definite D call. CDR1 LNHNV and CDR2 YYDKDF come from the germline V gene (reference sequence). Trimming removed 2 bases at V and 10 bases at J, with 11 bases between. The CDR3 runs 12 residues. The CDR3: CATSRLREVAFF. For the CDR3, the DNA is TGTGCCACCAGCAGACTAAGGGAGGTAGCTTTCTTT.

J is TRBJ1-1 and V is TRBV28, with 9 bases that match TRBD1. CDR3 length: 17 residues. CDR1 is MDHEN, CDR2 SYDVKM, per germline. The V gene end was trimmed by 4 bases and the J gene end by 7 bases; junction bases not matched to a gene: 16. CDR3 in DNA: TGTGCCAGCAGTTCAACCCGACAGGGGGGCGGTGGTAATGAAGCTTTCTTT. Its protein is CASSSTRQGGGGNEAFF.

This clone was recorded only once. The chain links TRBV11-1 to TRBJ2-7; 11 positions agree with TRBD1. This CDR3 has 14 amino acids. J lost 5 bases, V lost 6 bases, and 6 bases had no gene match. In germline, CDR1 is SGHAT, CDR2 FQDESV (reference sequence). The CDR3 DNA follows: TGTGCCAGCAGTCGGACAGGGGGCCCCAACGAGCAGTACTTC. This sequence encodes CASSRTGGPNEQYF.

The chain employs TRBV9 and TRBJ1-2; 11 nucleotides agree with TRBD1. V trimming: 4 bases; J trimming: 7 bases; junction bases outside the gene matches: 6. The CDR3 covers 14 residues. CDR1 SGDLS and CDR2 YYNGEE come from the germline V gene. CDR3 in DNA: TGTGCCAGCAGCTCAGGACAGGGGGCTCGTGGCTACACCTTC. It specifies CASSSGQGARGYTF.

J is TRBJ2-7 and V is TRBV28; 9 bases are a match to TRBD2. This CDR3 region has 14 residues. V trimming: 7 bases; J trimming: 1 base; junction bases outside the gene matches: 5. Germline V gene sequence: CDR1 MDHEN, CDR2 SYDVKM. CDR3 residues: CASTLAGASYEQYF. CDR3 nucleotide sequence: TGTGCCAGCACCTTAGCGGGAGCTTCCTACGAGCAGTACTTC.

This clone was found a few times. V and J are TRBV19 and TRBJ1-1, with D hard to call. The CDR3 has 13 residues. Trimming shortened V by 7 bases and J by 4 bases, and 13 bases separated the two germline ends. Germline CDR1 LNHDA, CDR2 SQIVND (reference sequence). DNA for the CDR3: TGTGCCAGTACCCTAGAAGTCGGCACTGAAGCTTTCTTT. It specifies CASTLEVGTEAFF.

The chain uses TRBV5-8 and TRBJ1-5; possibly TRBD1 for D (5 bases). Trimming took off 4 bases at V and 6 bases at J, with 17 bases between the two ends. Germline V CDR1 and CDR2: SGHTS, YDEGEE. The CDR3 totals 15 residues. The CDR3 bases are TGTGCCAGCAGCCAGGTGCGGGGCTGGGGTCAGCCCCAGCATTTT. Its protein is CASSQVRGWGQPQHF.

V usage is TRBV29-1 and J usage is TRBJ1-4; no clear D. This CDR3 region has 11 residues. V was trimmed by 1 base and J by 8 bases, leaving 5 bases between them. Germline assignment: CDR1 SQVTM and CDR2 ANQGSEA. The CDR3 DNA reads TGCAGCGTTGAAGCGGCAGAAAAACTGTTTTTT. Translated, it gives CSVEAAEKLFF.

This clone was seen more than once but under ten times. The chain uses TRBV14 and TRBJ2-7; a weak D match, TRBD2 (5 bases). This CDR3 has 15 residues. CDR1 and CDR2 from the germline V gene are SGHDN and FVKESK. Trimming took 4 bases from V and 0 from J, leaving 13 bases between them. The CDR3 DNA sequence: TGTGCCAGCAGCCTCGGGGATGGGAGCTCCTACGAGCAGTACTTC. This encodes CASSLGDGSSYEQYF.